This entry describes one T cell receptor beta chain. Its antigen is unknown. V lost 5 bases to trimming and J lost 5 bases, with 15 bases between them. The CDR3 runs 14 residues. The data were taken from a study of identical twins. Findings of the study overall: Twin-shared out-of-frame alpha sequences showed excess low generation probability. Twins shared beta out-of-frame sequences in excess, but this excess was weaker.

TCRdb recomputed calls from the 5' RACE reads with MiXCR, one row per CDR3 protein. The sample consists of some 100,000 distinct CDR3 sequences, 4.5% to 6.5% of them appearing once. The sequenced sample consisted of memory T cells sorted from blood. This clonotype was obtained from a woman aged 50 to 60 in good health. This chain uses TRBV12-3 or TRBV12-4 with TRBJ2-5, with D possibly TRBD2 on 7 matching bases. The CDR3 protein is CASSGRGLAETQYF. The CDR3 DNA follows: TGTGCCAGCAGTGGGAGGGGGTTGGCGGAGACCCAGTACTTC.